This T cell receptor (beta chain) emerged from a study of blood T cell repertoires in COVID-19. CDR1 is MNHEY and CDR2 is SVGAGI in the germline V gene. This CDR3 has 13 amino acids. V lost 6 bases and J 4 bases, leaving 11 bases between the germline ends. Per the original data handling: How many nucleated cells were present was estimated from reference gene primer amplification. Some clones are missing from TCRdb's copy, which holds only in-frame ones; the method was immunoSEQ multiplex PCR. V and J calls plus clone size are reproduced from that table; the DNA served to infer D and trimming. Of 61,000 or so clones listed, approximately 80% are singletons. This clone was counted once.

Sequencing used peripheral blood. The source of this sequence is a woman aged 70-85 years with acute or convalescent COVID-19. The genes are TRBV6-5 and TRBJ2-3; D perhaps matches TRBD2 (6 bases). The CDR3 sequence is CASRGLSADTQYF. The CDR3 DNA is TGTGCCAGCAGGGGACTGTCGGCAGATACGCAGTATTTT.